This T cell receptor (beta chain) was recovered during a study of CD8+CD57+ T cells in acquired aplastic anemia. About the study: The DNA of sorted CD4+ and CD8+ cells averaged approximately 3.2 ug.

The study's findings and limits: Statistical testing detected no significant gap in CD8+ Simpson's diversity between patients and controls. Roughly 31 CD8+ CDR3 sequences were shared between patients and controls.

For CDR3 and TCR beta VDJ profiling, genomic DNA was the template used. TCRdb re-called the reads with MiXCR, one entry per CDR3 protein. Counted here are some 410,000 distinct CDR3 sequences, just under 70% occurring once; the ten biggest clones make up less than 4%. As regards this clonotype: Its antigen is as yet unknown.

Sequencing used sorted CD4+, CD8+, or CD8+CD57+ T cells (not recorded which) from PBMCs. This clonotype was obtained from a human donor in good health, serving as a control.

CDR3 residues: CASSLDVAGAYEQYF. As DNA, the CDR3 is TGCGCCAGCAGCTTGGATGTCGCTGGGGCCTACGAGCAGTACTTC. The chain couples TRBV5-1 to TRBJ2-7; D is unclear. V dropped 0 bases and J dropped 2 bases, with 12 bases sitting between them. The CDR3 extends over 15 amino acids. The germline CDR1 and CDR2 sequences are SGHRS and YFSETQ.